The clone carrying this T cell receptor (beta chain) has a count of ten or more. Its matching antigen is unknown. A quantitative 5'-RACE method, one with molecular barcodes, was used to make TCR beta libraries. A single record per CDR3 protein comes from TCRdb applying MiXCR to the 5' RACE reads. The sample lists 400,000 to 450,000 distinct CDR3 sequences; about a sixth were seen once. The sample comes from a study of CD8 T cells in ankylosing spondylitis. Overall study results and limits: Characteristic, it appeared, of ankylosing spondylitis blood was a TCR beta motif of fewer than 10 highly homologous variants. Within matched ankylosing spondylitis synovial fluid, disease-linked clones were reportedly significantly enriched. Relatively scarce in peripheral blood, disease-linked clones were CD8+.

The germline CDR1 and CDR2 sequences are LGHNA and YSLEER. The CDR3 is made up of 16 amino acids. Trimming cost V 0 bases and J 5 bases, with 16 bases left between them. Sequencing was done on a sample of blood, either unsorted or a sorted T cell fraction (not recorded which). The V and J genes are TRBV4-3 and TRBJ2-5; the D call may be TRBD1 or TRBD2 (6 bases each). The receptor comes from a male donor with ankylosing spondylitis. For the CDR3, the DNA is TGCGCCAGCAGCCAAGATCCCCTAGGGGGGAGGGAGACCCAGTACTTC. The encoded protein is CASSQDPLGGRETQYF.